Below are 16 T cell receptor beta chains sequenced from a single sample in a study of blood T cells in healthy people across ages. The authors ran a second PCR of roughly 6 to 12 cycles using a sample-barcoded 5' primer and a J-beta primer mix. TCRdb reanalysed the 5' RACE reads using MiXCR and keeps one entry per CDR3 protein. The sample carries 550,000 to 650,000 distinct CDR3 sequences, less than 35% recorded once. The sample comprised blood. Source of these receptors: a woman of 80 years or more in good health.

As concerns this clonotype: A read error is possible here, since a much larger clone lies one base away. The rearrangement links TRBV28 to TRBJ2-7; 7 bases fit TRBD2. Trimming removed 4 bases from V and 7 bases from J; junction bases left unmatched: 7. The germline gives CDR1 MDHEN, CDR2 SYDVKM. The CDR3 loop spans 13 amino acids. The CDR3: CASSSGGGREQYF. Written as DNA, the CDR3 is TGTGCCAGCAGTTCTGGGGGGGGACGGGAGCAGTACTTC.

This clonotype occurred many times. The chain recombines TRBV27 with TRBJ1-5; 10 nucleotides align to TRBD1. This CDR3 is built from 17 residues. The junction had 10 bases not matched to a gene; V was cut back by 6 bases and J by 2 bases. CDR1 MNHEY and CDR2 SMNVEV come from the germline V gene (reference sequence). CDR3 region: CASRPDRGPKGNQPQHF. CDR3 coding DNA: TGTGCCAGCAGACCTGACAGGGGGCCGAAGGGCAATCAGCCCCAGCATTTT.

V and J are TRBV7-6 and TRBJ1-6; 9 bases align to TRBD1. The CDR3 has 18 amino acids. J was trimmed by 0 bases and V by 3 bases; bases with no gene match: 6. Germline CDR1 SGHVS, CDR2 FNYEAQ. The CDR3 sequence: CASSFRQGGSSYNSPLHF. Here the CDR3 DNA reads TGTGCCAGCAGCTTCAGACAGGGGGGTAGCTCCTATAATTCACCCCTCCACTTT.

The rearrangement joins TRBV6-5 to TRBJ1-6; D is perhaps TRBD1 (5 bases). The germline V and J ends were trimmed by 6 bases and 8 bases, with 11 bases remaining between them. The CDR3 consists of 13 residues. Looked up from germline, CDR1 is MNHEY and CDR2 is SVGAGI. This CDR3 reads CASRAGNYSPLHF. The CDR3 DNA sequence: TGTGCCAGCAGGGCAGGGAACTATTCACCCCTCCACTTT.

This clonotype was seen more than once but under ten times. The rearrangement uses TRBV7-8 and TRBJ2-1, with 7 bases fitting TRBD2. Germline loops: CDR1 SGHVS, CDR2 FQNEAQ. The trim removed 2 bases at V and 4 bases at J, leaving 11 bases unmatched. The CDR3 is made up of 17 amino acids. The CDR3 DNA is TGTGCCAGCAGCTTACTTTCAGCGGGGCTAGAATACAATGAGCAGTTCTTC. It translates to CASSLLSAGLEYNEQFF.

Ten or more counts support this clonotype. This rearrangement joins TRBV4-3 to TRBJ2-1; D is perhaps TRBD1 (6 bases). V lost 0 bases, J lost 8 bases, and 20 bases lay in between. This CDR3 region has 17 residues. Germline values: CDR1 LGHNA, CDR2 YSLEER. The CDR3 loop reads CASSQEEGQRTGYEQFF. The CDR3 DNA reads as TGCGCCAGCAGCCAAGAGGAAGGACAGAGGACGGGTTATGAGCAGTTCTTC.

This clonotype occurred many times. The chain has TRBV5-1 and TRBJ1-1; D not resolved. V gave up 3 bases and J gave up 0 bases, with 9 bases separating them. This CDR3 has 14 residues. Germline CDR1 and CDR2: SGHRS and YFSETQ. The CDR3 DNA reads TGCGCCAGCAGCTGGTCGACGGTGAACACTGAAGCTTTCTTT. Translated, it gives CASSWSTVNTEAFF. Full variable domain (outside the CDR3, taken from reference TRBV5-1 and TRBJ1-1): KAGVTQTPRYLIKTRGQQVTLSCSPISGHRSVSWYQQTPGQGLQFLFEYFSETQRNKGNFPGRFSGRQFSNSRSEMNVSTLELGDSALYLCASSWSTVNTEAFFGQGTRLTVV.

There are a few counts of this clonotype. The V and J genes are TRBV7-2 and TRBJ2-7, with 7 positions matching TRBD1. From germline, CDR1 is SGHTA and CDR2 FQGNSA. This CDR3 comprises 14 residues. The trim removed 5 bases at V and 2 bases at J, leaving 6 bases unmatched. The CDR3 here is CASSPGTVTYEQYF. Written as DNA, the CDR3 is TGTGCCAGCAGCCCCGGGACAGTGACCTACGAGCAGTACTTC.

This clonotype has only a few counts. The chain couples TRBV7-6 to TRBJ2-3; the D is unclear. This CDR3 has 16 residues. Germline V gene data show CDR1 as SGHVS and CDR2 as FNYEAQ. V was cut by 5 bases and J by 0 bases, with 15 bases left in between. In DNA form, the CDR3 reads TGTGCCAGCAGCCCATCCGTTGGGCCCAGCACAGATACGCAGTATTTT. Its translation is CASSPSVGPSTDTQYF.

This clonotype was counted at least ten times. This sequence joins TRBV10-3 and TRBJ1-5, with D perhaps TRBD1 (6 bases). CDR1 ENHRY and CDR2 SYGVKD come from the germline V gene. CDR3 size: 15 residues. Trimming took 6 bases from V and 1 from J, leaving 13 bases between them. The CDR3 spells CAIRATGDSNQPQHF. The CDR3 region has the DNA TGTGCCATCAGGGCGACAGGCGACAGCAATCAGCCCCAGCATTTT.

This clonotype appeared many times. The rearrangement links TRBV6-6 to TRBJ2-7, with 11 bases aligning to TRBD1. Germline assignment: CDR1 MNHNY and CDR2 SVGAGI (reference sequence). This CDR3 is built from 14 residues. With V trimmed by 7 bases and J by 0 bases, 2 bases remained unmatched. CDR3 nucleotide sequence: TGTGCCAGCAAAGGGACAGGGGGCTCCTACGAGCAGTACTTC. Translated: CASKGTGGSYEQYF.

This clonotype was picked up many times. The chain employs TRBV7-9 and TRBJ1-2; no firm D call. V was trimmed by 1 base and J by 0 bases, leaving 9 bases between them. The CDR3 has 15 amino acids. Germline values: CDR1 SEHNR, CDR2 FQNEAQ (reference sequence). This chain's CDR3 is CASSLVTSPNYGYTF. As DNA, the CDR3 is TGTGCCAGCAGCTTAGTAACGTCTCCTAACTATGGCTACACCTTC.

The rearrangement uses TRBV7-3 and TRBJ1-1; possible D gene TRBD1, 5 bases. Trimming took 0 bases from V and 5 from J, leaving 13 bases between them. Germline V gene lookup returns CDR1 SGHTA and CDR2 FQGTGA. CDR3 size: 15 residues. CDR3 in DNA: TGTGCCAGCAGCTTAACCCCGGGGCCTATGACTGAAGCTTTCTTT. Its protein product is CASSLTPGPMTEAFF. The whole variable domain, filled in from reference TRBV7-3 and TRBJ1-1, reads GAGVSQTPSNKVTEKGKYVELRCDPISGHTALYWYRQSLGQGPEFLIYFQGTGAADDSGLPNDRFFAVRPEGSVSTLKIQRTERGDSAVYLCASSLTPGPMTEAFFGQGTRLTVV.

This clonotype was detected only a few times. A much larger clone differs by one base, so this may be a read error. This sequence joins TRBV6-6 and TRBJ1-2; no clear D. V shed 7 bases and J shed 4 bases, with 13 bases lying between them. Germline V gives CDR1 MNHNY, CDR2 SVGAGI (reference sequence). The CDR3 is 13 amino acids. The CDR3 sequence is CASNLDRAYGYTF. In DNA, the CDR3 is TGTGCCAGCAACCTCGACCGGGCCTATGGCTACACCTTC.

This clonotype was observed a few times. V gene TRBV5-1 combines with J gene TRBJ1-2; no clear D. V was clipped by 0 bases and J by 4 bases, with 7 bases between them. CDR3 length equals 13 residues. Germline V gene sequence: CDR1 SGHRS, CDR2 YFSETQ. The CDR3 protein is CASSLETRYGYTF. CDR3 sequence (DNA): TGCGCCAGCAGCTTGGAGACCCGCTATGGCTACACCTTC.

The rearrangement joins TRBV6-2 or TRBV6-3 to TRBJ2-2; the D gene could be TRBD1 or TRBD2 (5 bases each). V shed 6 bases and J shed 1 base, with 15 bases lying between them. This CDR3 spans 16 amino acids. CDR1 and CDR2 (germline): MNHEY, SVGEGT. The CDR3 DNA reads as TGTGCCAGCAGCGCATTGGGGGTGATGAACACCGGGGAGCTGTTTTTT. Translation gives CASSALGVMNTGELFF.